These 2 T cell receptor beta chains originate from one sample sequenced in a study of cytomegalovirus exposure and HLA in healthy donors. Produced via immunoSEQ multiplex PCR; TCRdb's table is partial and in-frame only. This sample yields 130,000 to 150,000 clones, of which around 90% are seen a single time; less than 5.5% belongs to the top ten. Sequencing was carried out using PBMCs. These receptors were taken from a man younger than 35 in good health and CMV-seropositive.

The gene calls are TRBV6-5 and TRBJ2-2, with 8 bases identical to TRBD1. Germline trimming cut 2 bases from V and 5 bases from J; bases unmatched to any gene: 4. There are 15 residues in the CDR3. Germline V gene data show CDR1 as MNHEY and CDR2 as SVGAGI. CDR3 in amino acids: CASSYLRTGTGELFF. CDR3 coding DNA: TGTGCCAGCAGTTACCTCAGGACAGGGACCGGGGAGCTGTTTTTT.

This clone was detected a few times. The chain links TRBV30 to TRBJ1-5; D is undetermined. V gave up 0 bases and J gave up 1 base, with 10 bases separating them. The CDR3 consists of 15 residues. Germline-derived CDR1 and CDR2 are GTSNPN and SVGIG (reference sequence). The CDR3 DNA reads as TGTGCCTGGAGTGTAGGGAGACGGAGCAATCAGCCCCAGCATTTT. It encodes CAWSVGRRSNQPQHF.